A single sample gave rise to the 8 T cell receptor beta chains below, sequenced in a study of T cell responses to AZD1222 COVID-19 vaccine. The table came from immunoSEQ multiplex PCR; TCRdb's copy has only in-frame clones and leaves some out. Of roughly 150,000 clones detected, 80% to 90% appear once; the ten largest clones hold just over 5%. Specimen: peripheral blood, collected on day 0 of AZD1222 vaccination. Every receptor here comes from an adult in good health.

The chain has TRBV15 and TRBJ1-2; D not certain. Per the germline V gene, CDR1 is LNHNV and CDR2 is YYDKDF (reference sequence). This CDR3 has 13 amino acids. V was pared by 5 bases and J by 8 bases, with 15 bases between. The CDR3 coding sequence is TGTGCCACCAGCCCCTACCCCGAGGGCGGCTACACCTTC. Translated, it gives CATSPYPEGGYTF.

This chain uses TRBV6-1 with TRBJ1-2; perhaps TRBD1 as D (5 bases). The V end lost 1 base, the J end lost 4 bases, and 10 bases lay between the germline ends. Germline-derived CDR1 and CDR2 are MNHNS and SASEGT. This CDR3 region has 14 residues. The CDR3 bases are TGTGCCAGCAGTGAAGTATTTGGGGGCTATGGCTACACCTTC. Protein product: CASSEVFGGYGYTF.

The V call is TRBV7-2, the J call TRBJ2-1; TRBD2 aligns across 14 bases. The CDR3 length is 16 residues. Germline trimming cut 5 bases from V and 8 bases from J; bases unmatched to any gene: 8. Per the germline V gene, CDR1 is SGHTA and CDR2 is FQGNSA. The CDR3 DNA reads TGTGCCAGCAGCCCCGCCGGGACTAGCGGGAGCCATGAGCAGTTCTTC. It is translated as CASSPAGTSGSHEQFF.

The V call is TRBV24-1, the J call TRBJ2-3; D is uncertain. The ends were cut back, 4 bases at V and 3 bases at J, with 7 bases in the middle. CDR3 size: 13 residues. The germline gives CDR1 KGHDR, CDR2 SFDVKD. The CDR3 region is CATSEDGTDTQYF. As DNA, the CDR3 is TGTGCCACCAGTGAGGACGGAACAGATACGCAGTATTTT.

This chain uses TRBV7-2 with TRBJ1-5; D not certain. V was shortened by 5 bases and J by 9 bases, with 17 bases between the two germline ends. This CDR3 is 14 amino acids long. Germline V gene lookup returns CDR1 SGHTA and CDR2 FQGNSA. CDR3 protein: CASSTGLFASPQHF. The CDR3 nucleotides are TGTGCCAGCAGCACCGGACTGTTTGCCTCGCCCCAGCATTTT.

The chain has TRBV3-1 (or the pseudogene TRBV3-2) and TRBJ2-3, with TRBD2 as a possible D gene (6 bases). CDR1 is LGHDT and CDR2 is YNNKEL in the germline V gene (reference sequence). Trimming pared 8 bases from V and 10 bases from J, leaving 13 bases between. The CDR3 is 11 residues long. The CDR3 loop is CASEFGEAQYF. The DNA of the CDR3 is TGTGCCAGCGAATTCGGGGAGGCGCAGTATTTT.

This clone was counted once. This chain uses TRBV10-1 with TRBJ2-3; 11 positions match TRBD2. Trimming at V came to 3 bases and at J to 5 bases, leaving 4 bases not matched to a gene. CDR3 length equals 15 residues. Germline loops: CDR1 WNHNN, CDR2 SYGVQD (reference sequence). This chain's CDR3 is CASSELAGDGDTQYF. The CDR3 bases are TGCGCCAGCAGTGAACTAGCGGGAGATGGAGATACGCAGTATTTT.

The chain is built from TRBV11-2 and TRBJ1-1; 8 bases agree with TRBD1. The V gene's germline CDR1 is SGHAT and CDR2 FQNNGV. The V and J ends lost 0 bases and 2 bases, in that order; junction bases with no gene match: 2. The CDR3 runs to 15 residues. The chain's CDR3 is CASSLEQGVNTEAFF. As DNA, the CDR3 is TGTGCCAGCAGCTTAGAACAGGGGGTTAACACTGAAGCTTTCTTT.